This T cell receptor (beta chain) comes out of a study of CD8+CD57+ T cells in acquired aplastic anemia. Study-level findings and limits: Researchers report that twenty-nine CD8+ CDR3 sequences appeared in both patients and controls.

Trimming cost V 0 bases and J 7 bases, with 9 bases left between them. Germline CDR1 and CDR2: LNHNV and YYDKDF (reference sequence). The CDR3 is made up of 13 amino acids. Note on this clonotype: The antigen remains unidentified.

Genomic DNA, serving as template, underwent TCR beta VDJ and CDR3 profiling. MiXCR was run by TCRdb on the reads, yielding one entry per CDR3 protein. The sample has around 250,000 distinct CDR3 sequences, roughly half seen once. J is TRBJ1-2 and V is TRBV15; D gene ambiguous. The receptor was isolated from a human donor with severe aplastic anemia or a healthy control (not recorded which). Material: sorted CD4+, CD8+, or CD8+CD57+ T cells (not recorded which) from PBMCs. The chain's CDR3 is CATSRDERFGYTF. As DNA, the CDR3 is TGTGCCACCAGCAGAGATGAGAGGTTTGGCTACACCTTC.